This T cell receptor beta chain came from a study of glioma-infiltrating T cells. The iRepertoire nested amplicon-rescue multiplex PCR amplified TCR alpha and beta CDR3s from RNA. Each CDR3 protein gets one entry after TCRdb re-called the multiplex PCR reads with MiXCR. This table holds over 130,000 distinct CDR3 sequences, roughly 43% found once. This clonotype was observed a handful of times. Trimming removed 5 bases at V and 3 bases at J, with 23 bases between. The CDR3 has 17 residues. Germline CDR1 is SNHLY and CDR2 is FYNNEI. This TCR was sampled from a human donor with low-grade glioma or glioblastoma, undergoing nonglioma brain surgery, or in good health (not recorded which). The chain couples TRBV2 to TRBJ2-7, with D possibly being TRBD1 (6 bases). Sequencing was done on a sample of glioma tissue, nonneoplastic brain tissue, or PBMCs (not recorded which). The CDR3 loop is CASSHRSDRQSFYEQYF. In DNA, the CDR3 is TGTGCCAGCAGTCACCGATCGGACAGACAAAGTTTCTACGAGCAGTACTTC.